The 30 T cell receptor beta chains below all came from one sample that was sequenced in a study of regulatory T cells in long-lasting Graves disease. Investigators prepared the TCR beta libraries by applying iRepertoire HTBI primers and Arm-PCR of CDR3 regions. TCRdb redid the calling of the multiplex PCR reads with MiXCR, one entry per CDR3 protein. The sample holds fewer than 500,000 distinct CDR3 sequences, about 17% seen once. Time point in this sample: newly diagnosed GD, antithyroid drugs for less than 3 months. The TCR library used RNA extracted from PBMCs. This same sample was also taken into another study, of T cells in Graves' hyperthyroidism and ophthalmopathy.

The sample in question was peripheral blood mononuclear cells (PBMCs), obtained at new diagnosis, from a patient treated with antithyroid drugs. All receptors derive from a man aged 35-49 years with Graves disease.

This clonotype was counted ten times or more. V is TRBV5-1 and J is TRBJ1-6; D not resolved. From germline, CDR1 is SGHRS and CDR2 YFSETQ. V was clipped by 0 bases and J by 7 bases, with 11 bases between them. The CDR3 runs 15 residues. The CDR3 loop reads CASSLDSGGNSPLHF. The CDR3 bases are TGCGCCAGCAGCTTGGACTCCGGCGGAAATTCACCCCTCCACTTT. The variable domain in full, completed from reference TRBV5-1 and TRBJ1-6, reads KAGVTQTPRYLIKTRGQQVTLSCSPISGHRSVSWYQQTPGQGLQFLFEYFSETQRNKGNFPGRFSGRQFSNSRSEMNVSTLELGDSALYLCASSLDSGGNSPLHFGNGTRLTVT.

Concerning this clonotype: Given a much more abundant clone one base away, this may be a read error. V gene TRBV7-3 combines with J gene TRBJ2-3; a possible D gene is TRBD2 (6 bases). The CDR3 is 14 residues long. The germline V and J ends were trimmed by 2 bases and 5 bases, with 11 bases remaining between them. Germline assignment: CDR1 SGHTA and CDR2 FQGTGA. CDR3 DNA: TGTGCCAGCAGCTTATTACGGAGGGAAGATACGCAGTATTTT. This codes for CASSLLRREDTQYF.

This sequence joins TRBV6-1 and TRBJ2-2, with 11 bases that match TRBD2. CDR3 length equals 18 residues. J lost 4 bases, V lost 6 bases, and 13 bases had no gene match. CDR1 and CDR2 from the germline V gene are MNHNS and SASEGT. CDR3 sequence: CASSAGTSGSWGTGELFF. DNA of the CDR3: TGTGCCAGCAGCGCCGGGACTAGCGGCAGTTGGGGCACCGGGGAGCTGTTTTTT.

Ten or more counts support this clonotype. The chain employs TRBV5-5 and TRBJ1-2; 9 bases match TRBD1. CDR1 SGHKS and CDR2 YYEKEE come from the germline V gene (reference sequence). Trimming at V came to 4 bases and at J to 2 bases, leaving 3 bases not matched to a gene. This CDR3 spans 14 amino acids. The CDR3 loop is CASSRGQGNYGYTF. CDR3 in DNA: TGTGCCAGCAGCCGCGGACAGGGGAACTATGGCTACACCTTC.

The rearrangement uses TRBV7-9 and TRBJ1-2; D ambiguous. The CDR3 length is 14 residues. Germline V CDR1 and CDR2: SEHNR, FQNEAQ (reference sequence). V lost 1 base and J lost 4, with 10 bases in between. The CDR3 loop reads CASSLVAQAYGYTF. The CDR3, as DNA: TGTGCCAGCAGCTTAGTGGCGCAAGCCTATGGCTACACCTTC.

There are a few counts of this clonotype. This CDR3 is CSVALEAVPYSDTQYF. CDR3 nucleotides: TGCAGCGTCGCGCTAGAAGCGGTCCCTTACTCAGATACGCAGTATTTT. The chain uses TRBV29-1 and TRBJ2-3, with D perhaps TRBD2 (5 bases). Deletions cut 6 bases from V and 4 bases from J, with 23 bases between. The CDR3 spans 16 residues. Germline CDR1 and CDR2: SQVTM and ANQGSEA.

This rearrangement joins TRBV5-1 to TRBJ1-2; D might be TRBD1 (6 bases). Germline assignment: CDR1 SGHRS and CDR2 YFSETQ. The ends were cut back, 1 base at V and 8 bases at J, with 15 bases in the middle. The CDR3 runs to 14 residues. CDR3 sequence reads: CASSLKDSGRGYTF. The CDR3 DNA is TGCGCCAGCAGCTTGAAGGACAGCGGACGGGGCTACACCTTC.

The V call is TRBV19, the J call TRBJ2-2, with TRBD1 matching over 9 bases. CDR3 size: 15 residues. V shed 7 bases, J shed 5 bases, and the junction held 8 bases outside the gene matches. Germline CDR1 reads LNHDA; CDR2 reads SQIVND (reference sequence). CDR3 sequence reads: CASTTGTGHTGELFF. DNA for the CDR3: TGTGCCAGTACTACTGGGACAGGGCATACCGGGGAGCTGTTTTTT.

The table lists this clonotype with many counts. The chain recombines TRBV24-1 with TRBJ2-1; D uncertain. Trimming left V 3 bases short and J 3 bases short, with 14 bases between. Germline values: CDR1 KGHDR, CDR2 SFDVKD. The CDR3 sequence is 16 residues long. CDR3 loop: CATSDTYERSYNEQFF. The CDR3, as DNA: TGTGCCACCAGTGATACGTACGAGAGAAGCTACAATGAGCAGTTCTTC.

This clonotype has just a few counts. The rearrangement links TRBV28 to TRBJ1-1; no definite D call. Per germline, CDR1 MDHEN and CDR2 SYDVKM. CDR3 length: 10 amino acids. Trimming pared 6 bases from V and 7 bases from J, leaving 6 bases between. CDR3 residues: CASRRFEAFF. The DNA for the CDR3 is TGTGCCAGCAGGCGGTTTGAAGCTTTCTTT.

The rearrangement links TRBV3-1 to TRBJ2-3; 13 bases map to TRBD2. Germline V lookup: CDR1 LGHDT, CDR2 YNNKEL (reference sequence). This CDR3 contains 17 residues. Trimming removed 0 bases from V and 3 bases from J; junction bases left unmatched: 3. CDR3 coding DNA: TGTGCCAGCAGCCAAGACCCGGGACTAGCGGGAACAGATACGCAGTATTTT. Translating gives CASSQDPGLAGTDTQYF.

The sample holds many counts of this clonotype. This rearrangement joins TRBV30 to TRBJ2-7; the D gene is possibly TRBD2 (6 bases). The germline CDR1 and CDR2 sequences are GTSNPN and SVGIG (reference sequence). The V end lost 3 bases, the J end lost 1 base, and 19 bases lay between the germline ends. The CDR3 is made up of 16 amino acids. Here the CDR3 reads CAWRPRGTLLSYEQYF. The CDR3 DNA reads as TGTGCCTGGAGACCCCGCGGGACCTTGCTTTCCTACGAGCAGTACTTC.

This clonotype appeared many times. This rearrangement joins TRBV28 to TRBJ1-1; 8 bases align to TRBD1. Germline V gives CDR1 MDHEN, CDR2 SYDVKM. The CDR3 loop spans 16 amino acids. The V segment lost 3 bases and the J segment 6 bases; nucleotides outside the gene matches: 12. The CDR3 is CASSLSSQGVRAEAFF. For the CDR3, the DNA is TGTGCCAGCAGTTTGTCCTCACAGGGGGTGCGAGCTGAAGCTTTCTTT.

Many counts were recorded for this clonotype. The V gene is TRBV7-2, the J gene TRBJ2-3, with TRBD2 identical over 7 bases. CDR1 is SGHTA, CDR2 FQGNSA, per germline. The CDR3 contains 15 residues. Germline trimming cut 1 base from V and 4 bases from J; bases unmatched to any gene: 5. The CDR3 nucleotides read TGTGCCAGCAGCTTAGGAGGGAGGGCAGCAGATACGCAGTATTTT. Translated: CASSLGGRAADTQYF.

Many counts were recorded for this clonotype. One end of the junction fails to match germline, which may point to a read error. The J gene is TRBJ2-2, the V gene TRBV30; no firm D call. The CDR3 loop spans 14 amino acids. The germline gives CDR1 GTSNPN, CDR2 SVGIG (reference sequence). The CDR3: CAWSVGVNAGELFF. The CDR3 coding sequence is TGTGCCTGGAGTGTAGGAGTGAACGCCGGGGAGCTGTTTTTT.

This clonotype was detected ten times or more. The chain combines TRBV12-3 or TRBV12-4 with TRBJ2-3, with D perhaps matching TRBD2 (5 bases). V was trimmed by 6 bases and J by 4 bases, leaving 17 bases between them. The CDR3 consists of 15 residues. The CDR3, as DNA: TGTGCCAGCAGCCCCGGGGATGCGGTTGCAGATACGCAGTATTTT. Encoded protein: CASSPGDAVADTQYF.

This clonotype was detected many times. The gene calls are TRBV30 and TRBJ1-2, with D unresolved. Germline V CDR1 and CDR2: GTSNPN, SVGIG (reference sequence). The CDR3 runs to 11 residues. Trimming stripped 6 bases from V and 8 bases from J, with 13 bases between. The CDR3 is CACEPGGGYTF. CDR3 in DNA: TGTGCCTGCGAACCCGGTGGAGGCTACACCTTC.

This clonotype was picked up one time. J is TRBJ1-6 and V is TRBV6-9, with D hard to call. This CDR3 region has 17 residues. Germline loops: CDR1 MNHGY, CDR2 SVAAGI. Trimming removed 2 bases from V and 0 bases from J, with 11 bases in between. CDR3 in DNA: TGTGCCAGCAGTTATACCCCGGGGAGCTCCTATAATTCACCCCTCCACTTT. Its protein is CASSYTPGSSYNSPLHF.

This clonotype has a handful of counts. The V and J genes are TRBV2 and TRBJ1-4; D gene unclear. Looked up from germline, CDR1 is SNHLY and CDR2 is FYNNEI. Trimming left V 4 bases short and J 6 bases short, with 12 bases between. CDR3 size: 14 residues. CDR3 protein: CASSVGQRYEKLFF. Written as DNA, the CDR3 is TGTGCCAGCAGTGTTGGCCAGAGATATGAAAAACTGTTTTTT.

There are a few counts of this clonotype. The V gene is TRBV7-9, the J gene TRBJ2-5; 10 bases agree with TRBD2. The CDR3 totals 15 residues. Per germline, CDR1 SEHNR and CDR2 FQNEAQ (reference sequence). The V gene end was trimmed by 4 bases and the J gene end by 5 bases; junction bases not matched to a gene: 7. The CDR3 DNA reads TGTGCCAGCAGCTCAAAGCGGGAGGGCCGGGAGACCCAGTACTTC. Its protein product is CASSSKREGRETQYF.

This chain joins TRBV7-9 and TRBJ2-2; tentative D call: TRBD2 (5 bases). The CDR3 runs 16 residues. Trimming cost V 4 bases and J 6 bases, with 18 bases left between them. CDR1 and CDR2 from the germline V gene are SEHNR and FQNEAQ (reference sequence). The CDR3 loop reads CASSSSWDSRSGELFF. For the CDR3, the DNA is TGTGCCAGCAGCTCTAGCTGGGATAGCAGGTCCGGGGAGCTGTTTTTT.

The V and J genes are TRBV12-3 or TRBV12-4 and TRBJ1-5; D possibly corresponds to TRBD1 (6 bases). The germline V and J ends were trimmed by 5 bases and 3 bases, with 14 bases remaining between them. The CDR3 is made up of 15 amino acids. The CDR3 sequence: CASSPTDSYNQPQHF. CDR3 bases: TGTGCCAGCAGTCCTACGGACAGCTACAATCAGCCCCAGCATTTT.

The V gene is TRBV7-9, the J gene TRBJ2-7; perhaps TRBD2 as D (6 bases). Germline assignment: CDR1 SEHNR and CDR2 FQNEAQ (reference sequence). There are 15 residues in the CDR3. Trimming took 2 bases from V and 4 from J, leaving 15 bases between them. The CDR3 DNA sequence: TGTGCCAGCAGCTTAACTCTAGCGAAGGAATACGAGCAGTACTTC. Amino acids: CASSLTLAKEYEQYF.

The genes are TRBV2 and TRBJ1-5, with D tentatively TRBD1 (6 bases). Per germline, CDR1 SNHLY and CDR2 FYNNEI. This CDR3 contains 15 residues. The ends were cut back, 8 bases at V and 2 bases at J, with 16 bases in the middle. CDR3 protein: CASSSGGGGNQPQHF. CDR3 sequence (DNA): TGTGCCAGCTCGTCGGGGGGCGGAGGCAATCAGCCCCAGCATTTT.

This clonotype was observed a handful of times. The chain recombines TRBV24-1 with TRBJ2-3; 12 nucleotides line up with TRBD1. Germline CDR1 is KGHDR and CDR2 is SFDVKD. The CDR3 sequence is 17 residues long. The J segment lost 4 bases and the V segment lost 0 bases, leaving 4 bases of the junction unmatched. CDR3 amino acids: CATSDLQGTGGADTQYF. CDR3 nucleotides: TGTGCCACCAGTGATTTGCAGGGGACAGGGGGCGCAGATACGCAGTATTTT.

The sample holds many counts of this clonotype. The CDR3 DNA reads as TGTGCCAGCAGTTTAGCGCAGAGACGGAGCCTATACGAGCAGTACTTC. It translates to CASSLAQRRSLYEQYF. The rearrangement uses TRBV12-3 or TRBV12-4 and TRBJ2-7; D is uncertain. CDR3 length: 16 amino acids. V was pared by 0 bases and J by 4 bases, with 16 bases between.

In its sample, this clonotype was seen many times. The CDR3 sequence: CATSEAGAYNEQFF. CDR3 bases: TGTGCCACCAGTGAAGCGGGAGCTTACAATGAGCAGTTCTTC. The chain combines TRBV24-1 with TRBJ2-1; the match to TRBD2 covers 8 bases. Germline CDR1 is KGHDR and CDR2 is SFDVKD. The CDR3 is 14 amino acids. The V gene end was trimmed by 4 bases and the J gene end by 4 bases; junction bases not matched to a gene: 2.

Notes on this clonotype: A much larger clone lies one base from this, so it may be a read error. CDR3 nucleotides: TGTGCCAGCGGTATCAACAGGGGCGACCAAGAGACCCAGTACTTC. It specifies CASGINRGDQETQYF. The V and J genes are TRBV6-2 or TRBV6-3 and TRBJ2-5; 7 bases match TRBD1. This CDR3 contains 15 residues. CDR1 is MNHEY, CDR2 SVGEGT, per germline. Germline trimming cut 8 bases from V and 0 bases from J; bases unmatched to any gene: 9.

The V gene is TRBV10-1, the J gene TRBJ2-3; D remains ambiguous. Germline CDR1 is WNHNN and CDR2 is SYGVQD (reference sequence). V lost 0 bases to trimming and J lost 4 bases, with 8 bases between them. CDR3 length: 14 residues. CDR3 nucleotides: TGCGCCAGCAGTGAGTCGATGAGCTCAGATACGCAGTATTTT. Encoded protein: CASSESMSSDTQYF.

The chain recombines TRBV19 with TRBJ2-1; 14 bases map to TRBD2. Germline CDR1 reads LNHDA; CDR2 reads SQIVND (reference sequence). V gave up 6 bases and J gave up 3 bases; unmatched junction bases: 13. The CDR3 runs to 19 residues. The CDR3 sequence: CASREGGLAGGSNYNEQFF. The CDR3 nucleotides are TGTGCCAGTAGGGAGGGTGGACTAGCGGGGGGAAGTAACTACAATGAGCAGTTCTTC. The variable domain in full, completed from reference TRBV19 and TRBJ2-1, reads DGGITQSPKYLFRKEGQNVTLSCEQNLNHDAMYWYRQDPGQGLRLIYYSQIVNDFQKGDIAEGYSVSREKKESFPLTVTSAQKNPTAFYLCASREGGLAGGSNYNEQFFGPGTRLTVL.